The clone carrying this T cell receptor beta chain was detected only a few times. Its antigen is not known. The data belong to a study of somatic mutations in cytotoxic T cells in rheumatoid arthritis. Overall study results and limits: Age-dependent increases in CD8+ clonality occurred in rheumatoid arthritis patients but not in healthy controls. Antigen specificity of the expanded CD8+ clones was not determined.

This CDR3 contains 16 residues. Trimming removed 0 bases from V and 4 bases from J, with 13 bases in between. CDR1 and CDR2 from the germline V gene are MGHRA and YSYEKL. TCRdb keeps only in-frame clones here, not all; method: immunoSEQ multiplex PCR. The sample has 20,000 to 25,000 clones, roughly 80% seen once. The V gene is TRBV4-1, the J gene TRBJ1-5; tentative D call: TRBD1 (6 bases). The TCR comes from an adult with rheumatoid arthritis. Material: CD8+ T cells sorted from blood. The CDR3 loop is CASSQDWGAFNQPQHF. CDR3 nucleotide sequence: TGCGCCAGCAGCCAAGATTGGGGGGCATTTAATCAGCCCCAGCATTTT.